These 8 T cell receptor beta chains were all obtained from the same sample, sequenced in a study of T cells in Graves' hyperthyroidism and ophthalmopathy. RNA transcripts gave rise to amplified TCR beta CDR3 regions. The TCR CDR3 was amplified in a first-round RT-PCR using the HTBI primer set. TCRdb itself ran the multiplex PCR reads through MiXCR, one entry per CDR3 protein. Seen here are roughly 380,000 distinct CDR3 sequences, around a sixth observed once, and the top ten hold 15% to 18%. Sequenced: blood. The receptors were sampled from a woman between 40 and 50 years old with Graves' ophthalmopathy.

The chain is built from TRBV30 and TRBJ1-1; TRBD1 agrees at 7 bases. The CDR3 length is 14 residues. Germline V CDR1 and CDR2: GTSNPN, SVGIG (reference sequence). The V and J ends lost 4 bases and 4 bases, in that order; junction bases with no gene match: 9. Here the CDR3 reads CAWTTGSWGTEAFF. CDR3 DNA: TGTGCCTGGACGACAGGGTCCTGGGGCACTGAAGCTTTCTTT.

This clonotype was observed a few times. CDR3 DNA sequence: TGTGCCAGCCGCGAACAGGGGGGACTAAATCAGCCCCAGCATTTT. It translates to CASREQGGLNQPQHF. The chain couples TRBV12-3 or TRBV12-4 to TRBJ1-5, with 8 bases fitting TRBD1. This CDR3 is 15 amino acids long. V lost 8 bases, J lost 4 bases, and 10 bases stayed unmatched.

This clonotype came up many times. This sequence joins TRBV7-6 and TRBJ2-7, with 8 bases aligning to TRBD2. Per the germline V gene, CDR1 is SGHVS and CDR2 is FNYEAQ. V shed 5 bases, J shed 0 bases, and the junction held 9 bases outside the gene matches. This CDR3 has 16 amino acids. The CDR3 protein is CASSPSPRGDSYEQYF. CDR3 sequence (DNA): TGTGCCAGCAGCCCGAGTCCGCGGGGGGACTCCTACGAGCAGTACTTC.

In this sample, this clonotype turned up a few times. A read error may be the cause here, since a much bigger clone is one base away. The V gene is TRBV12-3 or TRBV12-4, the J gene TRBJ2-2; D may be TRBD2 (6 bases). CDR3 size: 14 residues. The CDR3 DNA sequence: TGTGTCAGCAGTCCGGGACTCTACACCGGGGAGCTGTTTTTT. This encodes CVSSPGLYTGELFF.

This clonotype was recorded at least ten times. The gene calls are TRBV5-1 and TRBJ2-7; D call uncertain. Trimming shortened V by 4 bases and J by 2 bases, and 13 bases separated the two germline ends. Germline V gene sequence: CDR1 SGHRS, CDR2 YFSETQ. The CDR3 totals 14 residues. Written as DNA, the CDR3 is TGCGCCAGCAGCCTGGGGTTCCCAACCTACGAGCAGTACTTC. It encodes CASSLGFPTYEQYF.

This CDR3 reads CASSFLRDKNTGELFF. In DNA form, the CDR3 reads TGTGCCAGCAGTTTCCTCCGGGACAAGAACACCGGGGAGCTGTTTTTT. The chain uses TRBV12-3 or TRBV12-4 and TRBJ2-2; TRBD1 might be the D (6 bases). The CDR3 sequence is 16 residues long. V lost 3 bases and J lost 1, with 12 bases in between.

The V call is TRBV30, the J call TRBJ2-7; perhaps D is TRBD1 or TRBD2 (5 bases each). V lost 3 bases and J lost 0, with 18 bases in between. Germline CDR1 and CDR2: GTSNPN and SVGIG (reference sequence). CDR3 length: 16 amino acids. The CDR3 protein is CAWRFWGTGSSYEQYF. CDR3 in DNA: TGTGCCTGGAGATTTTGGGGGACGGGGAGCTCCTACGAGCAGTACTTC. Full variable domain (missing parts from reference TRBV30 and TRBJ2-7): SQTIHQWPATLVQPVGSPLSLECTVEGTSNPNLYWYRQAAGRGLQLLFYSVGIGQISSEVPQNLSASRPQDRQFILSSKKLLLSDSGFYLCAWRFWGTGSSYEQYFGPGTRLTVT.

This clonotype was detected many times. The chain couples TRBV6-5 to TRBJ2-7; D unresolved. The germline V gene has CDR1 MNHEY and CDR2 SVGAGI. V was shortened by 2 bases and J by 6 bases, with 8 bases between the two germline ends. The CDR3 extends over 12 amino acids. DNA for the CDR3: TGTGCCAGCAGTTACAAGGATTCCGAGCAGTACTTC. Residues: CASSYKDSEQYF.